This TCR beta chain was observed in a study of chemoradiotherapy in HPV16-positive cancers. Study conclusions and caveats: Only a couple of HPV16-positive patients supplied the functional HPV-specificity definition.

The CDR3 is 17 amino acids. V shed 4 bases and J shed 0 bases, with 17 bases lying between them. Germline V lookup: CDR1 SGHKS, CDR2 YYEKEE (reference sequence). In the case of this clone: Its antigen is not known.

Here immunoSEQ multiplex PCR was the method, and the copy in TCRdb shows in-frame clones only, minus some. This sample has approximately 32,000 clones, with 80% found just once. The material was blood, obtained from a patient who underwent chemoradiotherapy. The TCR was taken from a human donor with HPV-associated anogenital cancer. V and J are TRBV5-5 and TRBJ2-4; no clear D. In nucleotides, the CDR3 is TGTGCCAGCAGCGCACCTTCAGGCCAACTAGCCAAAAACATTCAGTACTTC. Translated: CASSAPSGQLAKNIQYF.